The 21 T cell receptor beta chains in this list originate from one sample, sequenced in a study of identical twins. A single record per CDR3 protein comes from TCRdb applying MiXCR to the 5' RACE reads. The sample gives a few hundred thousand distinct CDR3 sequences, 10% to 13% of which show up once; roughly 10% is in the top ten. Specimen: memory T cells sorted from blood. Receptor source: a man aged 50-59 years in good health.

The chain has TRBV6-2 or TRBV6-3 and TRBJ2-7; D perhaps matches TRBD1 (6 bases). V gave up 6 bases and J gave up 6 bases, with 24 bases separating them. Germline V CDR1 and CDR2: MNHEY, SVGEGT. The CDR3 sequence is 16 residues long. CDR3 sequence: CASRKSLTPGAGEQYF. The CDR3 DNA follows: TGTGCCAGCAGAAAATCCCTAACTCCAGGGGCAGGCGAGCAGTACTTC.

In nucleotides, the CDR3 is TGTGCCAGTAGTAAGATCTCCTACAATGAGCAGTTCTTC. It codes for CASSKISYNEQFF. The chain is built from TRBV19 and TRBJ2-1; no firm D call. The CDR3 covers 13 residues. Trimming took off 4 bases at V and 0 bases at J, with 4 bases between the two ends. Germline V CDR1 and CDR2: LNHDA, SQIVND (reference sequence).

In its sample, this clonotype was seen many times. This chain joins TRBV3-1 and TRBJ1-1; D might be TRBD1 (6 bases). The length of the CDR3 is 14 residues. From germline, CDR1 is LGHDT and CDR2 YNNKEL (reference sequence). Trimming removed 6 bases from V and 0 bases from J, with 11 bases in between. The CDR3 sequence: CASRQQGMNTEAFF. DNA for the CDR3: TGTGCCAGCAGGCAACAGGGCATGAACACTGAAGCTTTCTTT.

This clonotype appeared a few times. CDR3 loop: CSAADSNNEQFF. CDR3 DNA: TGCAGTGCCGCGGACTCAAACAATGAGCAGTTCTTC. V gene TRBV20-1 combines with J gene TRBJ2-1; D is perhaps TRBD2 (5 bases). The CDR3 totals 12 residues. CDR1 and CDR2 (germline): DFQATT, SNEGSKA (reference sequence). V shed 6 bases and J shed 5 bases, with 11 bases lying between them.

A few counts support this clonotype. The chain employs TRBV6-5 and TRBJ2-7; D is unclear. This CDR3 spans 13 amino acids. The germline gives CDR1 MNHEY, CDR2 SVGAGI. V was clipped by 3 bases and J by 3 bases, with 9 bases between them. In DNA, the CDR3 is TGTGCCAGCAGTTATCGGCAGAACTACGAGCAGTACTTC. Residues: CASSYRQNYEQYF.

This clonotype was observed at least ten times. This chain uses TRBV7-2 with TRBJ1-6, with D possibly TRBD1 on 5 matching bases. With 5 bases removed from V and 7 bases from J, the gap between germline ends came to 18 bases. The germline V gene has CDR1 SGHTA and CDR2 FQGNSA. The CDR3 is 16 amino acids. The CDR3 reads CASSPMGWGFNSPLHF. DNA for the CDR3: TGTGCCAGCAGCCCCATGGGCTGGGGGTTCAATTCACCCCTCCACTTT.

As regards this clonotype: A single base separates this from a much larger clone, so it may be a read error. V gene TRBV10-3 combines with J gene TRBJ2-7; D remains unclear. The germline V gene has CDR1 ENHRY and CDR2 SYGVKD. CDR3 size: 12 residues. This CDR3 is CTISVGQPAKYF. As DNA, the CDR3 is TGTACCATCAGTGTGGGCCAGCCCGCTAAGTACTTC.

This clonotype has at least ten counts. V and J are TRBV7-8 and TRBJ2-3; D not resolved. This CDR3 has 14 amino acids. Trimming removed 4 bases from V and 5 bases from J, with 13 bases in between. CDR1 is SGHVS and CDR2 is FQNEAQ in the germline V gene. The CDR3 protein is CASSSSPPQDTQYF. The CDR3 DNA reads TGTGCCAGCAGCTCCTCACCCCCGCAAGATACGCAGTATTTT.

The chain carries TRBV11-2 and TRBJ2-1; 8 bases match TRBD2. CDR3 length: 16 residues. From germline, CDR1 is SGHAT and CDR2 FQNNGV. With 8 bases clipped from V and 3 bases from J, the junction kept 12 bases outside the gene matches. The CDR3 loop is CASQDPGRALYNEQFF. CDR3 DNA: TGTGCCAGCCAGGATCCCGGGAGGGCCCTCTACAATGAGCAGTTCTTC.

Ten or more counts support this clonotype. The DNA for the CDR3 is TGTGCCAGCAAAGGCCGGAACAGGGGGGGACACTACGAGCAGTACTTC. This sequence encodes CASKGRNRGGHYEQYF. This chain joins TRBV27 and TRBJ2-7; D possibly corresponds to TRBD1 (8 bases). Trimming pared 7 bases from V and 3 bases from J, leaving 22 bases between. Germline loops: CDR1 MNHEY, CDR2 SMNVEV (reference sequence). This CDR3 is 16 amino acids long.

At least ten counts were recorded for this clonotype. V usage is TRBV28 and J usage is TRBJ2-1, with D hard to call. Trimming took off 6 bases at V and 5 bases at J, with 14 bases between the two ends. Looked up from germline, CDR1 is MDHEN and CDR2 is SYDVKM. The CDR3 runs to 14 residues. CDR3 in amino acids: CASRVEYGHNEQFF. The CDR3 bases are TGTGCCAGCAGGGTGGAGTACGGCCACAATGAGCAGTTCTTC.

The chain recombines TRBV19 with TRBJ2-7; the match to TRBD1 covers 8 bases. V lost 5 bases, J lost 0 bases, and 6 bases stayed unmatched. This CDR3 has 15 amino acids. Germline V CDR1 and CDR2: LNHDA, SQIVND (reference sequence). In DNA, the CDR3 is TGTGCCAGTAGTCCAGGGACAGGTAACTCCTACGAGCAGTACTTC. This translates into CASSPGTGNSYEQYF.

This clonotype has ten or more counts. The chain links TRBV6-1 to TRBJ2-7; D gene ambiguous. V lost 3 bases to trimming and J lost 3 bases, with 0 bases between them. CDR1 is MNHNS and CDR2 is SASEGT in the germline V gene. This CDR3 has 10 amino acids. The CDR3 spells CASSDYEQYF. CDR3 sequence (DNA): TGTGCCAGCAGTGACTACGAGCAGTACTTC.

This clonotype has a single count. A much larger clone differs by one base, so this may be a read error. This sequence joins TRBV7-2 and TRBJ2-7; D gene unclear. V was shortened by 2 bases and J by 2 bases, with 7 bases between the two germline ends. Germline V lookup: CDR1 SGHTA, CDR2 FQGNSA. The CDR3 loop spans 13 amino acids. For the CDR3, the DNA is TGTGCCAGCAGCTTAAACCCTACCTACGAGCAGTACTTC. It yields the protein CASSLNPTYEQYF.

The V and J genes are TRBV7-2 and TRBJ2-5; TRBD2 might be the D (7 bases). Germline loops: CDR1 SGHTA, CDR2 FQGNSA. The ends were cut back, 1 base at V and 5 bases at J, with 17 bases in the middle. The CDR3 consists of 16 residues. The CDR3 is CASSLELVGGPETQYF. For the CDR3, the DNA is TGTGCCAGCAGCTTAGAGTTGGTGGGGGGGCCGGAGACCCAGTACTTC. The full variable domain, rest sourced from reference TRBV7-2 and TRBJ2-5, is GAGVSQSPSNKVTEKGKDVELRCDPISGHTALYWYRQSLGQGLEFLIYFQGNSAPDKSGLPSDRFSAERTGGSVSTLTIQRTQQEDSAVYLCASSLELVGGPETQYFGPGTRLLVL.

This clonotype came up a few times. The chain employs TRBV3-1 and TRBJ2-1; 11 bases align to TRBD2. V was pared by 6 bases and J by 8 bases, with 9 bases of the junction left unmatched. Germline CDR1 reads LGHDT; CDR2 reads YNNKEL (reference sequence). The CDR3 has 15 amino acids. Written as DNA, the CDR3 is TGTGCCAGCAGGAGACTAGCGGGGAACACCCATGAGCAGTTCTTC. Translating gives CASRRLAGNTHEQFF.

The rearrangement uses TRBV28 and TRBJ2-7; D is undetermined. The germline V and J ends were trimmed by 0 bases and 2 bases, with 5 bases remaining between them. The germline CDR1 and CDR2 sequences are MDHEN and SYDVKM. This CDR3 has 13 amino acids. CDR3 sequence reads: CASSLWAAYEQYF. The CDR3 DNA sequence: TGTGCCAGCAGTTTATGGGCCGCCTACGAGCAGTACTTC.

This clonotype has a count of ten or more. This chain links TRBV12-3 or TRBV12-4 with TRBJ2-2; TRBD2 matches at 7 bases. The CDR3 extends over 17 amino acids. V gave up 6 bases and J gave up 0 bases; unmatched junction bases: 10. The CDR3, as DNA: TGTGCCAGCAGCTCACTGGGGGAGGGCTCGAACACCGGGGAGCTGTTTTTT. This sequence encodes CASSSLGEGSNTGELFF.

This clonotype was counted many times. The CDR3 DNA sequence: TGTGCCAGCAGCAATCGGGACAGGGGGTTACAAGATACGCAGTATTTT. Translating gives CASSNRDRGLQDTQYF. This rearrangement joins TRBV11-2 to TRBJ2-3; 11 nucleotides align to TRBD1. CDR1 and CDR2 from the germline V gene are SGHAT and FQNNGV. The V and J ends lost 5 bases and 5 bases, in that order; junction bases with no gene match: 9. The CDR3 is 16 amino acids. Full variable domain (remainder filled in from reference TRBV11-2 and TRBJ2-3): EAGVAQSPRYKIIEKRQSVAFWCNPISGHATLYWYQQILGQGPKLLIQFQNNGVVDDSQLPKDRFSAERLKGVDSTLKIQPAKLEDSAVYLCASSNRDRGLQDTQYFGPGTRLTVL.

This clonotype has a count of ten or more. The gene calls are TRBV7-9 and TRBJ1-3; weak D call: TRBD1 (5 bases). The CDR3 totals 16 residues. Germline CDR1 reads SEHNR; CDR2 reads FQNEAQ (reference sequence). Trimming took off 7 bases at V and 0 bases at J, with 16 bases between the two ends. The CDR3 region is CASILLLGDSGNTIYF. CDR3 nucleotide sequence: TGTGCCAGCATCCTTCTCTTGGGGGACTCTGGAAACACCATATATTTT.

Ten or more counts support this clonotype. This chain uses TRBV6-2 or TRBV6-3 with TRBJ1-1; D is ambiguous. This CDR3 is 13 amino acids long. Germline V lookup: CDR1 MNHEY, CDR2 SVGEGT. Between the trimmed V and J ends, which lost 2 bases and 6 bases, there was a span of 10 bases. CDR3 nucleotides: TGTGCCAGCAGTTACCATCCGAGCTCTGAAGCTTTCTTT. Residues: CASSYHPSSEAFF.